These 3 T cell receptor beta chains were all obtained from the same sample, sequenced in a study of T cells after somatic rescue of genetic block (TCRdb year 2020). To prepare the library, the immunoSEQ multiplex PCR assay was applied. TCRdb took over this immuneACCESS table, retaining in-frame rearrangements with V and J assigned. Such tables are incomplete; in checked studies, under half of the missing clones stem from an unresolved V gene, and the remainder is unexplained. This sample holds 7,500 to 8,500 clones; over 80% were observed only once. Jointly, the top ten make up approximately 24% of the sample. Sequenced sample: peripheral blood mononuclear cells (PBMCs). These TCRs come from a boy aged 5-17 years.

V is TRBV5-8 and J is TRBJ2-7, with 7 bases identical to TRBD1. Germline V gene sequence: CDR1 SGHTS, CDR2 YDEGEE. The V segment lost 7 bases and the J segment 5 bases; nucleotides outside the gene matches: 9. This CDR3 contains 13 residues. The CDR3 sequence is CASYETGPHEQYF. CDR3 sequence (DNA): TGTGCCAGCTACGAGACAGGGCCCCACGAGCAGTACTTC.

This chain joins TRBV15 and TRBJ2-6; maybe TRBD2 (5 bases). Per germline, CDR1 LNHNV and CDR2 YYDKDF (reference sequence). The CDR3 extends over 19 amino acids. V was shortened by 5 bases and J by 0 bases, with 20 bases between the two germline ends. This CDR3 is CATSARGQTPTSGANVLTF. The CDR3, as DNA: TGTGCCACCAGCGCCCGAGGGCAGACCCCCACCTCTGGGGCCAACGTCCTGACTTTC.

The CDR3 DNA follows: TGTGCCAGCTCACCTTACGGCGCCTCCTACGAGCAGTACTTC. This gives the protein CASSPYGASYEQYF. This chain joins TRBV18 and TRBJ2-7; D gene unclear. This CDR3 region has 14 residues. Trimming left V 3 bases short and J 0 bases short, with 9 bases between. Germline loops: CDR1 KGHSH, CDR2 LQKENI. The full variable domain, in which reference TRBV18 and TRBJ2-7 provide the parts outside the CDR3, is NAGVMQNPRHLVRRRGQEARLRCSPMKGHSHVYWYRQLPEEGLKFMVYLQKENIIDESGMPKERFSAEFPKEGPSILRIQQVVRGDSAAYFCASSPYGASYEQYFGPGTRLTVT.